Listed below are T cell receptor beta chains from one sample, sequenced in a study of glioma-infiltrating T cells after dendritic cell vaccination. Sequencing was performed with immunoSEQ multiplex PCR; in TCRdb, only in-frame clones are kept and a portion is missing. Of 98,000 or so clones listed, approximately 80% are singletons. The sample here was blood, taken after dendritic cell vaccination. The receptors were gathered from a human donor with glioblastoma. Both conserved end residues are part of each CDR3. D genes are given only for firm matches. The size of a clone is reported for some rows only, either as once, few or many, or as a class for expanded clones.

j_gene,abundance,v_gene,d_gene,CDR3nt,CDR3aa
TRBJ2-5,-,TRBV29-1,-,TGCAGCGTGCGCCTAGCGACAGGGCTAGAGACCCAGTACTTC,CSVRLATGLETQYF
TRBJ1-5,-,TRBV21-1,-,TGTGCCAGCAGTACTTGGAACAGGTTGGGTAGCAATCAGCCCCAGCATTTT,CASSTWNRLGSNQPQHF
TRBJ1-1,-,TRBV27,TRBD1,TGTGCCAGCAGTCTGACAGGGCAACCGAACACTGAAGCTTTCTTT,CASSLTGQPNTEAFF
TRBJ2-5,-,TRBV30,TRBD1,TGTGCCTGGTCCGGGACAGGGGGCGCGGGGACCCAGTACTTC,CAWSGTGGAGTQYF
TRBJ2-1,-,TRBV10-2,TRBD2,TGCGCCAGCAGTACCCGGGGGGGCCGCTACAATGAGCAGTTCTTC,CASSTRGGRYNEQFF
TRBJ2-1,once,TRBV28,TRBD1,TGTGCCAGCAGTCAGGGACAGGAGTCCTACAATGAGCAGTTCTTC,CASSQGQESYNEQFF
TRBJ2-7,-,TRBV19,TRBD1,TGTGCCAGTAGTATAGACGTCCCGGGACAGGGTTCGAGCTACGAGCAGTACTTC,CASSIDVPGQGSSYEQYF
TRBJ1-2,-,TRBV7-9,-,TGTGCCAGCAGCTTATGGGGAGGAGGGGATGGCTACACCTTC,CASSLWGGGDGYTF
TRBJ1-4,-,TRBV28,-,TGTGCCAGCAGTGTTGACAGGCGGAGGAGAGAAAAACTGTTTTTT,CASSVDRRRREKLFF
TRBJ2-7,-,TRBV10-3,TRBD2,TGTGCCATCAGTGATAGCGGGAGACCACGCTCCTACGAGCAGTACTTC,CAISDSGRPRSYEQYF
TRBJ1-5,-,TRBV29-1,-,TGCAGCGTTATTTTTTCACCCTCCCCCTTAGATCAGCCCCAGCATTTT,CSVIFSPSPLDQPQHF
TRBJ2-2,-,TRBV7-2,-,TGTGCCAGCAGCTTAAGCGGAGCGAACACCGGGGAGCTGTTTTTT,CASSLSGANTGELFF
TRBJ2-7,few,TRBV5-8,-,TGTGCCAGCAGCTTGGTCTACTACGAGCAGTACTTC,CASSLVYYEQYF
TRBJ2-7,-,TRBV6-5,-,TGTGCCAGCAGTTACGCGCGCCGCTCCTACGAGCAGTACTTC,CASSYARRSYEQYF
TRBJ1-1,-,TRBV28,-,TGTGCCAGCAGTTTAGGTCGCAGGGTTGGAACTGAAGCTTTCTTT,CASSLGRRVGTEAFF
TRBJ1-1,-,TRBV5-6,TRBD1,TGTGCCAGTACACAGGGGGCTTACACTGAAGCTTTCTTT,CASTQGAYTEAFF